This entry describes one T cell receptor (beta chain). Profiling relied on immunoSEQ multiplex PCR, and the TCRdb table lists in-frame clones only, not all of them. The repertoire consists of 95,000 to 150,000 clones, with approximately 84% occurring once and the leading ten covering 1.5% to 2%. These data belong to a study of control samples from healthy donors and cancer patients. Sequenced: blood. The TCR originated in a man younger than 35 in good health.

The CDR3 protein is CASSLLRWARRGPSFPRNTEAFF. The CDR3 DNA follows: TGTGCCAGCAGCTTACTTCGGTGGGCGAGGCGGGGCCCTTCTTTCCCCCGGAACACTGAAGCTTTCTTT. The rearrangement joins TRBV13 to TRBJ1-1, with D possibly being TRBD1 (5 bases). Germline values: CDR1 PRHDT, CDR2 FYEKMQ (reference sequence). The CDR3 sequence is 23 residues long. V was cut by 2 bases and J by 1 base, with 35 bases left in between.